The clone carrying this T cell receptor beta chain was detected a few times. Its antigen remains unidentified. CDR1 is SGHAT and CDR2 is FQNNGV in the germline V gene. V was cut by 1 base and J by 10 bases, with 7 bases left in between. The CDR3 runs 11 residues. This specimen comes from a study of CD8+ T cells in alopecia areata. Study-wide background: Tofacitinib administration to treated patients was oral, at 5 to 10 mg twice daily. Study outcomes and limitations: Scalp specimens additionally yield sequences from normal skin's resident alphabeta T cells.

RNA, once extracted, was reverse transcribed into cDNA for use as the sequencing template. The assay was immunoSEQ multiplex PCR, and TCRdb's table has in-frame clones only and misses some. The sample lists 160,000 or so clones, 65% to 75% occurring once. Lesional scalp tissue (obtained by punch biopsy) and peripheral blood were collected from alopecia areata patients. Sorting from PBMCs produced CD4+ and CD8+ T cells. The input for sequencing was CD8+ T cells sorted from blood, taken at week 0. J is TRBJ2-5 and V is TRBV11-2; D possibly uses TRBD1 or TRBD2 (5 bases each). The receptor was derived from a human donor with alopecia areata. CDR3 coding DNA: TGTGCCAGCAGCTTAGGGGACGGCCAGTACTTC. Amino acids: CASSLGDGQYF.